This passage covers 29 T cell receptor beta chains from one sample sequenced in a study of CD8+CD57+ T cells in acquired aplastic anemia. Individuals selected for sequencing had exhibited CD8+CD57+ cell expansion on flow cytometry. The study profiled TCR beta VDJ and CDR3 using genomic DNA as template. TCRdb redid the calling of the reads with MiXCR, one entry per CDR3 protein. The repertoire holds roughly 200,000 distinct CDR3 sequences, with about three fifths as singletons. The specimen was sorted CD4+, CD8+, or CD8+CD57+ T cells (not recorded which) from PBMCs. The receptors originated from a human donor with aplastic anemia.

The V and J genes are TRBV9 and TRBJ2-5; no firm D call. The germline V and J ends were trimmed by 0 bases and 3 bases, with 6 bases remaining between them. The CDR3 extends over 13 amino acids. Germline CDR1 reads SGDLS; CDR2 reads YYNGEE. The CDR3 DNA follows: TGTGCCAGCAGCGTAGCTCGGGAAGAGACCCAGTACTTC. This encodes CASSVAREETQYF.

This chain connects TRBV5-6 to TRBJ2-6; D uncertain. V was shortened by 0 bases and J by 2 bases, with 3 bases between the two germline ends. The germline CDR1 and CDR2 sequences are SGHDT and YYEEEE. There are 14 residues in the CDR3. The CDR3 sequence: CASSLDTGANVLTF. CDR3 in DNA: TGTGCCAGCAGCTTGGACACTGGGGCCAACGTCCTGACTTTC.

Notes on this clonotype: The junction differs from germline at one of its ends, possibly a read error. The chain is built from TRBV7-6 and TRBJ2-7; maybe TRBD2 (6 bases). From germline, CDR1 is SGHVS and CDR2 FNYEAQ. This CDR3 spans 15 amino acids. The CDR3: CASSLAEGRVGEQYF. The CDR3 DNA reads as TGTGCTAGCAGCTTAGCGGAGGGCAGGGTCGGCGAGCAGTACTTC.

This clonotype has ten or more counts. The rearrangement links TRBV10-3 to TRBJ1-1; TRBD1 matches at 8 bases. This CDR3 region has 12 residues. After removal of 10 bases from V and 1 base from J, the junction contained 2 bases not matched to a gene. Germline V gene lookup returns CDR1 ENHRY and CDR2 SYGVKD. DNA for the CDR3: TGTGCCACCGGGACAGGGAACACTGAAGCTTTCTTT. This encodes CATGTGNTEAFF.

This chain links TRBV6-5 with TRBJ2-3; maybe TRBD1 (6 bases). V lost 11 bases and J 0 bases, leaving 12 bases between the germline ends. CDR1 and CDR2 (germline): MNHEY, SVGAGI. The CDR3 has 13 residues. CDR3 nucleotides: TGTGCCGCCCGGACAGTTAGCACAGATACGCAGTATTTT. It encodes CAARTVSTDTQYF.

The chain combines TRBV6-5 with TRBJ2-7; D is undetermined. V lost 7 bases, J lost 4 bases, and 11 bases lay in between. CDR1 MNHEY and CDR2 SVGAGI come from the germline V gene. The CDR3 has 12 amino acids. In nucleotides, the CDR3 is TGTGCCAGCATTAGCCTTACTTACGAGCAGTACTTC. Translating gives CASISLTYEQYF.

This clonotype appeared a few times. The rearrangement uses TRBV20-1 and TRBJ2-3, with TRBD1 identical over 10 bases. The CDR3 runs 14 residues. The J segment lost 1 base and the V segment lost 3 bases, leaving 1 base of the junction unmatched. Germline V gene data show CDR1 as DFQATT and CDR2 as SNEGSKA (reference sequence). The CDR3 spells CSARGTGGTDTQYF. In DNA, the CDR3 is TGCAGTGCTAGGGGGACAGGGGGCACAGATACGCAGTATTTT.

This clonotype was picked up a small number of times. The chain employs TRBV24-1 and TRBJ1-5; perhaps TRBD1 as D (5 bases). CDR3 length: 16 residues. CDR1 and CDR2 (germline): KGHDR, SFDVKD. V gave up 4 bases and J gave up 3 bases, with 15 bases separating them. Here the CDR3 reads CATSDRNTGTNQPQHF. The CDR3 bases are TGTGCCACCAGTGACCGAAATACAGGTACCAATCAGCCCCAGCATTTT.

The chain recombines TRBV2 with TRBJ1-6; a weak D match, TRBD1 (5 bases). Germline loops: CDR1 SNHLY, CDR2 FYNNEI. The V gene lost 0 bases and the J gene lost 5 bases, with 14 bases spanning the gap. The CDR3 covers 17 residues. The CDR3 reads CASSEAGGGWDNSPLHF. CDR3 sequence (DNA): TGTGCCAGCAGTGAAGCGGGCGGGGGATGGGATAATTCACCCCTCCACTTT.

Worth noting for this clonotype: At one boundary the junction diverges from the germline segment, which might be a read error. The genes are TRBV7-3 and TRBJ2-2; D might be TRBD1 (6 bases). CDR3 length equals 18 residues. The germline gives CDR1 SGHTA, CDR2 FQGTGA. The DNA of the CDR3 is TGTGCCAGCAGCTTAGGGGTAACCGGGACACCGAACACCGGGGAGCTGTTTTTC. This encodes CASSLGVTGTPNTGELFF. The whole variable domain, filled in from reference TRBV7-3 and TRBJ2-2, reads GAGVSQTPSNKVTEKGKYVELRCDPISGHTALYWYRQSLGQGPEFLIYFQGTGAADDSGLPNDRFFAVRPEGSVSTLKIQRTERGDSAVYLCASSLGVTGTPNTGELFFGEGSRLTVL.

The gene calls are TRBV24-1 and TRBJ2-7; the D gene is possibly TRBD2 (5 bases). CDR1 is KGHDR and CDR2 is SFDVKD in the germline V gene. V lost 6 bases and J lost 0, with 11 bases in between. The CDR3 is made up of 14 amino acids. The CDR3 loop is CATSRGSPSYEQYF. In DNA, the CDR3 is TGTGCCACCAGTAGAGGGTCCCCCTCCTACGAGCAGTACTTC.

The chain uses TRBV2 and TRBJ1-1; D is undetermined. There are 16 residues in the CDR3. Germline lookup yields CDR1 SNHLY and CDR2 FYNNEI. Deletions cut 2 bases from V and 5 bases from J, with 18 bases between. The CDR3 nucleotides read TGTGCCAGCAGTGAAAACGATTTGGGGTTGGGGACTGAAGCTTTCTTT. Translated, it gives CASSENDLGLGTEAFF.

The chain combines TRBV5-1 with TRBJ1-5, with D perhaps TRBD1 (6 bases). The CDR3 consists of 14 residues. Germline CDR1 SGHRS, CDR2 YFSETQ. V dropped 0 bases and J dropped 3 bases, with 7 bases sitting between them. The CDR3 DNA follows: TGCGCCAGCAGCTTGGGGGACAACAATCAGCCCCAGCATTTT. Translation gives CASSLGDNNQPQHF.

V and J are TRBV29-1 and TRBJ2-3; TRBD1 agrees at 8 bases. This CDR3 has 16 amino acids. With 1 base clipped from V and 5 bases from J, the junction kept 11 bases outside the gene matches. The germline CDR1 and CDR2 sequences are SQVTM and ANQGSEA. Written as DNA, the CDR3 is TGCAGCGTTGAAGTAGGGGCAGGGGGCGCGGGAGATACGCAGTATTTT. Translation gives CSVEVGAGGAGDTQYF.

The chain employs TRBV19 and TRBJ1-1; tentatively, D is TRBD1 (5 bases). V lost 6 bases and J lost 4, with 21 bases in between. The CDR3 is made up of 16 amino acids. Germline-derived CDR1 and CDR2 are LNHDA and SQIVND (reference sequence). CDR3 region: CASSAAAGGGITEAFF. CDR3 nucleotides: TGTGCCAGTAGCGCGGCGGCCGGGGGAGGTATCACTGAAGCTTTCTTT.

CDR3 in DNA: TGTGCCAGCAGTACCTCCTTAAGCGGGGGTGAGACCCAGTACTTC. This encodes CASSTSLSGGETQYF. This chain connects TRBV27 to TRBJ2-5, with 8 bases matching TRBD2. CDR3 length equals 15 residues. Unmatched junction bases numbered 10, after V lost 5 bases and J lost 5 bases. Germline assignment: CDR1 MNHEY and CDR2 SMNVEV (reference sequence).

This clonotype showed up many times. V is TRBV6-1 and J is TRBJ2-7, with 10 bases identical to TRBD1. J was trimmed by 7 bases and V by 1 base; bases with no gene match: 4. Germline CDR1 is MNHNS and CDR2 is SASEGT. The CDR3 has 14 amino acids. CDR3 sequence reads: CASSEGQGAEEQYF. CDR3 coding DNA: TGTGCCAGCAGTGAAGGACAGGGGGCTGAAGAGCAGTACTTC.

Worth noting for this clonotype: This sequence may be a read error, since a much larger clone differs from it by one base. The genes are TRBV4-2 and TRBJ2-1; tentatively, D is TRBD2 (5 bases). V was shortened by 0 bases and J by 8 bases, with 14 bases between the two germline ends. This CDR3 contains 15 residues. CDR1 is LGHNA, CDR2 YNFKEQ, per germline. DNA of the CDR3: TGTGCCAGCAGCCAAGAAGGTAATAGCGAAGATGAGCAGTTCTTC. Residues: CASSQEGNSEDEQFF.

This clonotype was recorded a few times. This chain connects TRBV7-6 to TRBJ2-3; D gene unclear. The CDR3 has 13 amino acids. Germline V CDR1 and CDR2: SGHVS, FNYEAQ. V was trimmed by 5 bases and J by 6 bases, leaving 12 bases between them. The CDR3 region has the DNA TGTGCCAGCAGCCCACTCCCAAGGGATACGCAGTATTTT. This sequence encodes CASSPLPRDTQYF.

This clonotype was counted many times. This chain connects TRBV10-3 to TRBJ1-3; TRBD1 agrees at 7 bases. Germline V lookup: CDR1 ENHRY, CDR2 SYGVKD. This CDR3 has 17 residues. Trimming took 0 bases from V and 4 from J; bases not matched to a gene: 9. The CDR3: CAISESALRGRGNTIYF. The CDR3 coding sequence is TGTGCCATCAGTGAGTCCGCGTTAAGGGGGCGAGGAAACACCATATATTTT.

The chain links TRBV20-1 to TRBJ2-2, with a possible D match to TRBD2 (6 bases). This CDR3 comprises 11 residues. Trimming cost V 3 bases and J 8 bases, with 7 bases left between them. Germline assignment: CDR1 DFQATT and CDR2 SNEGSKA (reference sequence). The CDR3 sequence: CSARLAGELFF. CDR3 coding DNA: TGCAGTGCTAGGCTAGCGGGGGAGCTGTTTTTT.

This clonotype has just a few counts. This chain joins TRBV9 and TRBJ1-1; 9 nucleotides agree with TRBD1. The trim removed 2 bases at V and 6 bases at J, leaving 8 bases unmatched. Germline V gene sequence: CDR1 SGDLS, CDR2 YYNGEE. The CDR3 has 15 amino acids. CDR3 residues: CASSVGQGRAAEAFF. CDR3 nucleotide sequence: TGTGCCAGCAGCGTCGGACAGGGGAGAGCGGCTGAAGCTTTCTTT.

This clonotype was recorded a few times. The chain is built from TRBV11-2 and TRBJ1-3; TRBD1 might be the D (6 bases). Germline-derived CDR1 and CDR2 are SGHAT and FQNNGV. The V end lost 4 bases, the J end lost 0 bases, and 13 bases lay between the germline ends. The length of the CDR3 is 16 residues. The CDR3 reads CASSSRTAGSGNTIYF. CDR3 DNA sequence: TGTGCCAGCAGCTCAAGGACAGCCGGCTCTGGAAACACCATATATTTT.

This sequence joins TRBV24-1 and TRBJ2-1; 10 positions match TRBD1. V trimming: 5 bases; J trimming: 8 bases; junction bases outside the gene matches: 11. The CDR3 runs to 16 residues. Looked up from germline, CDR1 is KGHDR and CDR2 is SFDVKD. The CDR3 DNA reads TGTGCCACCAGTGTCCTACAGGGACAGGGGAAGGATGAGCAGTTCTTC. Amino acid sequence: CATSVLQGQGKDEQFF.

The J gene is TRBJ2-1, the V gene TRBV2, with TRBD1 matching 10 bases. CDR3 length equals 15 residues. Germline CDR1 and CDR2: SNHLY and FYNNEI. The ends lost 4 bases at V and 4 bases at J; junction bases unmatched: 4. Here the CDR3 DNA reads TGTGCCAGCAGTGTGGGGACAGGGGAGTACAATGAGCAGTTCTTC. It translates to CASSVGTGEYNEQFF.

This clonotype was found once. The V and J genes are TRBV19 and TRBJ2-5; TRBD2 aligns across 9 bases. CDR3 length: 16 residues. J lost 7 bases, V lost 0 bases, and 9 bases had no gene match. Germline assignment: CDR1 LNHDA and CDR2 SQIVND (reference sequence). The CDR3 region is CASSIDLLAGRGTQYF. The DNA for the CDR3 is TGTGCCAGTAGTATAGACCTCCTAGCGGGGAGGGGGACCCAGTACTTC.

V and J are TRBV7-9 and TRBJ1-4, with unresolved D. With 6 bases removed from V and 7 bases from J, the gap between germline ends came to 9 bases. The CDR3 has 12 amino acids. Germline loops: CDR1 SEHNR, CDR2 FQNEAQ (reference sequence). The CDR3 protein is CASRLGGEKLFF. The CDR3 nucleotides read TGTGCCAGCAGACTTGGCGGTGAAAAACTGTTTTTT.

This chain links TRBV7-8 with TRBJ1-4, with D maybe TRBD1 (5 bases). CDR1 and CDR2 from the germline V gene are SGHVS and FQNEAQ. Trimming took 4 bases from V and 4 from J, leaving 10 bases between them. This CDR3 spans 14 amino acids. DNA of the CDR3: TGTGCCAGCAGCTCGGGACGGCTTAATGAAAAACTGTTTTTT. Translated: CASSSGRLNEKLFF.

Turning to this clonotype: A junction end diverges from the germline sequence, so it may reflect a read error. The DNA for the CDR3 is TGCAGTGCTAGAACAGGGAATAGCAATCAGCCTCAGCATTTT. Its protein product is CSARTGNSNQPQHF. V and J are TRBV20-1 and TRBJ1-5, with a possible D match to TRBD1 (6 bases). The length of the CDR3 is 14 residues. Germline CDR1 is DFQATT and CDR2 is SNEGSKA (reference sequence).